This TCR beta chain was observed in a study of blood T cell repertoires in COVID-19. Study context: Specimens from acute and convalescent COVID-19 originated in the United States, Italy and Spain. PBMCs, B-cell-depleted T cells, or T cells provided the cDNA or gDNA that made up the material.

TCRdb's table, derived via immunoSEQ multiplex PCR, lists solely in-frame clones and lacks some. The sample lists around 64,000 clones, approximately 70% seen once, with roughly 50% in the top ten. Participants reported their clinical history, and cohort assignment relied on those reports. Someone with COVID-19 had been met by exposed participants within 2 weeks before study entry. Source material: PBMCs or T cells enriched from blood (not recorded which). The TCR was taken from a woman aged 55-75 years who had been exposed to COVID-19.

Written as DNA, the CDR3 is TGTGCCAGCAGCCAACTCCTAGCGGGGGTCCGACGTGATACGCAGTATTTT. Amino acid sequence: CASSQLLAGVRRDTQYF. The chain links TRBV14 to TRBJ2-3; 10 bases match TRBD2. The V segment lost 2 bases and the J segment 6 bases; nucleotides outside the gene matches: 11. The CDR3 extends over 17 amino acids. CDR1 SGHDN and CDR2 FVKESK come from the germline V gene.